These 17 T cell receptor beta chains came from one sample sequenced in a study of control samples from healthy donors and cancer patients. The assay was immunoSEQ multiplex PCR, and TCRdb's table has in-frame clones only and misses some. The sample has 73,000 or so clones; less than 90% are singletons. Sequenced: blood. These receptors all come from a woman in her 50s in good health.

A single count supports this clone. The chain has TRBV9 and TRBJ1-2; D is unresolved. Per germline, CDR1 SGDLS and CDR2 YYNGEE. CDR3 size: 13 residues. Trimming shortened V by 4 bases and J by 4 bases, and 11 bases separated the two germline ends. CDR3 sequence reads: CASSPDGVYGYTF. In DNA, the CDR3 is TGTGCCAGCAGCCCCGATGGAGTCTATGGCTACACCTTC. Using reference TRBV9 and TRBJ1-2 for the parts outside the CDR3, the full variable domain is DSGVTQTPKHLITATGQRVTLRCSPRSGDLSVYWYQQSLDQGLQFLIQYYNGEERAKGNILERFSAQQFPDLHSELNLSSLELGDSALYFCASSPDGVYGYTFGSGTRLTVV.

The V and J genes are TRBV6-4 and TRBJ2-1, with D perhaps matching TRBD1 (6 bases). The CDR3 is 15 amino acids. Trimming cost V 0 bases and J 6 bases, with 12 bases left between them. Germline assignment: CDR1 MRHNA and CDR2 SNTAGT. CDR3 DNA sequence: TGTGCCAGCAGTGACTCGGTACAGGGTAGCAATGAGCAGTTCTTC. It specifies CASSDSVQGSNEQFF.

A single count supports this clone. V is TRBV4-1 and J is TRBJ2-1; D might be TRBD2 (5 bases). The CDR3 covers 15 residues. Trimming left V 0 bases short and J 8 bases short, with 14 bases between. CDR1 MGHRA and CDR2 YSYEKL come from the germline V gene. The CDR3 bases are TGCGCCAGCAGCCAAGACCCGACAAGAGGGTATGAGCAGTTCTTC. This encodes CASSQDPTRGYEQFF.

CDR3 coding DNA: TGTGCCAGCAGCTCGCGGTTAGCCAAAAACATTCAGTACTTC. Translated, it gives CASSSRLAKNIQYF. The chain links TRBV11-2 to TRBJ2-4, with unresolved D. V was cut by 4 bases and J by 0 bases, with 7 bases left in between. From germline, CDR1 is SGHAT and CDR2 FQNNGV. The CDR3 sequence is 14 residues long.

The rearrangement uses TRBV7-9 and TRBJ2-5; D might be TRBD1 (5 bases). CDR1 and CDR2 from the germline V gene are SEHNR and FQNEAQ (reference sequence). V lost 8 bases and J lost 0, with 19 bases in between. This CDR3 has 16 residues. CDR3 region: CASDPLGRADQETQYF. The DNA for the CDR3 is TGTGCCAGCGACCCCCTCGGCAGGGCAGACCAAGAGACCCAGTACTTC.

Here the CDR3 reads CASTPGVNYGYTF. The CDR3 DNA follows: TGTGCCAGTACTCCAGGGGTTAACTATGGCTACACCTTC. This rearrangement joins TRBV28 to TRBJ1-2, with a possible D match to TRBD1 (6 bases). The germline CDR1 and CDR2 sequences are MDHEN and SYDVKM. V dropped 9 bases and J dropped 1 base, with 12 bases sitting between them. The CDR3 is made up of 13 amino acids.

This clone was recorded only once. V is TRBV11-2 and J is TRBJ2-7; 7 nucleotides agree with TRBD2. The junction had 11 bases not matched to a gene; V was cut back by 8 bases and J by 7 bases. Germline values: CDR1 SGHAT, CDR2 FQNNGV. CDR3 length: 13 amino acids. The CDR3 DNA reads as TGTGCCAGCCGCCCAGCGGGAATGGCAGAGCAGTACTTC. Amino acid sequence: CASRPAGMAEQYF.

CDR3 sequence reads: CASSISGSGRGYTDTQYF. The CDR3 bases are TGTGCCAGCAGCATTAGCGGGAGTGGCCGGGGGTACACAGATACGCAGTATTTT. The V and J genes are TRBV11-2 and TRBJ2-3; 9 bases agree with TRBD2. The CDR3 sequence is 18 residues long. Per germline, CDR1 SGHAT and CDR2 FQNNGV. V trimming: 5 bases; J trimming: 2 bases; junction bases outside the gene matches: 14.

V usage is TRBV28 and J usage is TRBJ2-1; 11 positions match TRBD2. J was trimmed by 3 bases and V by 5 bases; bases with no gene match: 6. In germline, CDR1 is MDHEN, CDR2 SYDVKM. This CDR3 contains 16 residues. The CDR3 nucleotides are TGTGCCAGCAGTCCCCTGACTAGCGGGATCTACAATGAGCAGTTCTTC. Translating it yields CASSPLTSGIYNEQFF.

V is TRBV7-9 and J is TRBJ2-7, with D perhaps TRBD2 (6 bases). This CDR3 is built from 16 residues. Deletions cut 2 bases from V and 5 bases from J, with 19 bases between. CDR1 and CDR2 from the germline V gene are SEHNR and FQNEAQ (reference sequence). CDR3 sequence (DNA): TGTGCCAGCAGCTTACTGCGGGGTAGCTCTTCGCACGAGCAGTACTTC. It yields the protein CASSLLRGSSSHEQYF.

CDR3 protein: CASSPAVETQYF. As DNA, the CDR3 is TGTGCTAGTTCACCTGCCGTGGAGACCCAGTACTTC. V usage is TRBV12-5 and J usage is TRBJ2-5; D remains unclear. V was shortened by 8 bases and J by 5 bases, with 12 bases between the two germline ends. CDR3 length: 12 residues. Germline assignment: CDR1 LGHNT and CDR2 FRNRAP.

The V and J genes are TRBV12-3 or TRBV12-4 and TRBJ1-4; 7 nucleotides match TRBD1. The trim removed 3 bases at V and 13 bases at J, leaving 5 bases unmatched. The CDR3 runs to 12 residues. CDR3 sequence reads: CASSFRGIGLFF. DNA of the CDR3: TGTGCCAGCAGTTTCAGGGGGATAGGACTGTTTTTT.

V gene TRBV19 combines with J gene TRBJ2-1, with a possible D match to TRBD1 (6 bases). This CDR3 is built from 15 residues. Germline CDR1 reads LNHDA; CDR2 reads SQIVND (reference sequence). V shed 7 bases and J shed 3 bases, with 16 bases lying between them. CDR3 coding DNA: TGTGCCAGTAATCTGGCAGGGGCTGACTACAATGAGCAGTTCTTC. Its protein product is CASNLAGADYNEQFF.

This chain joins TRBV12-3 or TRBV12-4 and TRBJ2-1, with a tentative D call TRBD2 (6 bases). Trimming shortened V by 3 bases and J by 15 bases, and 15 bases separated the two germline ends. The CDR3 loop spans 12 amino acids. The DNA of the CDR3 is TGTGCCAGCAGTTTTGGGACTGGGGGAGGGTTCTTC. It encodes CASSFGTGGGFF.

The chain is built from TRBV29-1 and TRBJ2-7; D is unclear. Germline assignment: CDR1 SQVTM and CDR2 ANQGSEA. This CDR3 is built from 12 residues. V was cut by 3 bases and J by 0 bases, with 6 bases left in between. The CDR3 here is CSVELSSYEQYF. Here the CDR3 DNA reads TGCAGCGTTGAGCTCAGCTCCTACGAGCAGTACTTC.

This clone was seen more than once but under ten times. The chain carries TRBV6-4 and TRBJ2-1; 15 bases align to TRBD2. Per germline, CDR1 MRHNA and CDR2 SNTAGT. The CDR3 runs 16 residues. With 5 bases clipped from V and 4 bases from J, the junction kept 3 bases outside the gene matches. CDR3 sequence (DNA): TGTGCCAGCAGTTCCGGACTAGCGGGAGGGTACAATGAGCAGTTCTTC. Amino acid sequence: CASSSGLAGGYNEQFF.

This clone was recorded only once. This chain links TRBV28 with TRBJ2-1, with 10 bases lining up with TRBD2. Per the germline V gene, CDR1 is MDHEN and CDR2 is SYDVKM. This CDR3 has 17 amino acids. The junction had 8 bases not matched to a gene; V was cut back by 6 bases and J by 0 bases. The CDR3 is CASRAILAGSSYNEQFF. The CDR3 DNA is TGTGCCAGCAGGGCTATACTAGCGGGGAGCTCCTACAATGAGCAGTTCTTC.